This entry describes one T cell receptor (beta chain). Its binding antigen is unknown. No much larger clone is present one base from it, and per-base qualities are unavailable. The data originate from a study of cytomegalovirus exposure and HLA in healthy donors (dated 2017 in TCRdb). Notes on the research overall: According to an earlier analysis of 587 of the donors, about 179 million T cells yielded 90 million to 140 million unique TCR beta sequences and roughly 280 Gb of sequence data. On average, roughly 240,000 unique TCR beta nucleotide sequences were sequenced per donor among roughly 430 genotyped donors of the cohort, with around 19% of those sequences being non-productive. Because of strong linkage in the cohort, 4 to 6 DR-DQ haplotypes were treated as single units for association and clustering. Typing coverage differed by locus: A, B, C, DRB1 and DQB1 were typed in roughly 620-630 donors, DQA1 in about 500, DPA1 in around 580, and DPB1 in 450 to 480. Of the 350 to 400 genotyped donors, approximately 83% fell in the genetic ancestry cluster associated with self-reported Caucasian donors. An early release that covered some 630 HLA-typed donors contained approximately 300 gigabases of sequencing data and 80 million or so unique TCR sequences. Donor age, sex, ethnicity and CMV serostatus were compiled alongside the repertoire data. High-throughput TCR immunosequencing, statistical association of individual TCRs with disease status, and machine learning were combined to predict cytomegalovirus infection status. In a later analysis, previously published TCR beta repertoires from several hundred donors were re-analyzed and high-resolution HLA genotyping was added so that TCR occurrence patterns could be studied. HLA typing included class I and class II loci at four-digit resolution. In an earlier analysis of more than 550 of the donors, high-throughput TCR beta sequencing was used to judge whether each TCR beta V gene segment behaved as functional or pseudogenic. Every repertoire in the discovery cohort had been generated on one and the same sequencing platform. Rather than drawing on any new phenotypic data, the later analysis identified candidate immune exposures from TCR beta sequences and the way those sequences occurred across donors. Using immunosequencing, the study profiled T cell repertoires from fewer than 850 subjects and related those repertoires to cytomegalovirus serostatus. The study aimed to test whether signatures of past pathogen exposure could be identified by cataloging public T cell receptors. Genome-wide SNP genotypes for about 55% of the roughly 670 donors were used in a later genetic analysis, which treated that subset as a discovery cohort. In addition to the first cohort of hundreds of subjects, a separate validation cohort of 120 different subjects was used. The full study reports these points: While some public TCRs were present in many individuals, most TCR sequences turned up only very rarely across donors. For the cohort, immune exposure information was limited to CMV serostatus. In a later analysis, the rate of TCR association differed among HLA loci, with DRB1 alleles having the most associated TCRs and HLA-C alleles having the fewest. Compared with the roughly 700-donor mean, donors in an Asian-associated ancestry cluster had fewer N-insertions in productive TCRs, according to a later genetic analysis. In a later analysis, HLA-associated TCR beta chains were found to be more clonally expanded and to have lower generation probabilities than equally common non-associated chains. A later analysis associated 17,000 or so TCR beta sequences with specific HLA alleles at a false discovery rate of 0.05. A cluster of highly shared sequence variants was judged likely to be a technical artifact of the sequencing pipeline. When HLA alleles, especially DR and DQ, strongly co-occurred, TCR associations were difficult to assign to individual alleles. The presence/absence analyses assumed that sequencing depth was roughly uniform across donors, and that assumption may not be true. Correlated functional status among segregating V segments might reflect linkage disequilibrium, but an unknown experimental factor could not be ruled out. The 87-base-pair reads could not distinguish some IMGT-functional V segments, including TRBV6-2 and TRBV6-3, so those segments were excluded. The classifier was reported to diagnose cytomegalovirus status with high specificity and sensitivity in both the original cohort and the validation cohort. The study listed approximately 150 TCR beta chains as associated with cytomegalovirus. Only TCR beta chains were sequenced in this cohort, and the absence of alpha or paired-chain data limited detectable features. According to the authors, the approach could potentially be generalized to other disease states and immunological phenotypes. Because HLA typing was missing for some donors at each locus, association tests included only the typed subset. Because counts were too low, approximately 18 rarely observed V segments, including chromosome 9 orphons, were excluded from the earlier analysis of about 500 of the donors. An earlier analysis of approximately 590 of the donors showed that most TCR beta V segments appeared in productive rearrangements either about 90% or about 30% of the time, which broadly matched IMGT annotations. A further reported finding was that TCR beta sequences accurately predicted the HLA-A and HLA-B alleles for most subjects in the first cohort. In a later analysis, several top co-occurrence clusters were reported to appear linked to parvovirus B19, influenza, CMV and Epstein-Barr virus. In a later analysis, most CMV-associated TCR beta chains were found to appear HLA-restricted, with HLA associations seemingly driven largely by CMV exposure. A few of the identified cytomegalovirus-associated TCR beta chains were confirmed in vitro to be specific for cytomegalovirus antigens. A later genetic analysis associated a missense DCLRE1C variant with V-gene and J-gene trimming of TCR beta chains, and an independent cohort replicated the association.

Libraries were constructed by the immunoSEQ multiplex PCR assay. For the multiplex PCR, a mixture combining 60 forward primers for TCR Vbeta segments and 13 reverse primers for TCR Jbeta segments was used. The CDR3 region of rearranged TCR beta genes was amplified from genomic DNA by a multiplex PCR assay. On the Illumina HiSeq System, the amplified TCR beta libraries were sequenced as 87-base-pair reads. Under the source paper's analysis protocol: Across the 670 or so repertoires, a later analysis counted 75 million to 90 million unique TCR beta chains, 9.5 million to 12 million of which were shared by at least two donors. Raw reads were error-corrected and collapsed into unique sequences with a nearest-neighbor algorithm that merged closely related sequences to remove PCR and sequencing errors. To assign V, D and J gene segments, CDR3 sequences were aligned to IMGT reference sequences. For a sequence to be retained, a match of at least six nucleotides to both a V gene segment and a J gene segment was required. A rearrangement counted as productive if the CDR3 had no stop codons and remained in frame with V and J, and every other rearrangement counted as non-productive. Following IMGT convention, CDR3 was defined as the stretch from the second conserved V-encoded cysteine to the conserved J-encoded phenylalanine. Sequences without an unambiguous match to a single V gene segment were excluded from the earlier analysis of about 630 of the donors. An earlier analysis of around 600 of the donors classified V segments as functional when productive rearrangements were above 56.7% and as segregating when the standard deviation between donors was above 5%. A statistical classification framework was developed to diagnose cytomegalovirus status using the catalog of TCR beta chain sequences. V and J gene assignment, in a later analysis, came from comparing TCR nucleotide sequences with IMGT/GENE-DB human TR gene sequences. In a later analysis, CDR3 sequences and most-parsimonious VDJ recombination scenarios were assigned using the TCRdist pipeline. In a later analysis, each TCR beta chain was defined by its CDR3 amino acid sequence together with its V-gene family, and reads lacking a unique V-gene family were excluded. A later analysis removed roughly 590 highly shared, low-generation-probability nucleotide sequences to deal with suspected cross-contamination and a sequencing artifact. For each public chain, a later analysis derived a clonal expansion index from normalized ranks of inferred template counts within each repertoire. In a later analysis, generation probabilities were computed using a VDJ recombination model fitted to out-of-frame rearrangements, and the results were checked against IGoR. In a later analysis, hypergeometric tests were used to score TCR-TCR, TCR-HLA and TCR-CMV co-occurrence, with a repertoire-size bias correction applied to TCR pairs. In a later analysis, false discovery rates were estimated by permuting HLA or CMV assignments 20 times. In a later analysis, co-occurring TCRs were grouped using DBSCAN, with TCRdist sequence similarity added in when clustering inside HLA-allele-positive subsets. Repertoires with fewer than 30,000 or more than 120,000 public chains, plus five repertoires with anomalous nucleotide sharing, were excluded from co-occurrence clustering. TCRdb holds this immuneACCESS table with in-frame rearrangements only. Some clones are missing; in checked studies, unresolved V genes explain under half, and the rest has no known cause. V, J and clone size were drawn from that table, and D and trimming were deduced from the DNA. The table for this sample lists roughly 100,000 clones; around three quarters of them were counted only once. The top ten constitute around 5% of the sample.

The cohort consisted of hundreds of healthy bone marrow donors. Cohort members were all nominally healthy when sampled, although unrecorded immune exposures were likely present. The donor was CMV seropositive and belonged to the group of 250 to 350 seropositive cohort members. A peripheral blood sample was collected from each donor, and TCR beta sequencing was performed on peripheral blood mononuclear cells. Genomic DNA extraction from the blood cell samples was performed with the Qiagen DNeasy Blood Extraction Kit. Trimming takes 0 bases from V and 7 bases from J, and the germline ends sit 12 bases apart. Including the terminal cysteine and phenylalanine, the CDR3 comprises 14 residues. Only the CDR3 DNA stays, 42 bases, in frame from base 1. CDR1 and CDR2 (SGHNT, YENEEA) derive from the germline V gene.

The specimen was PBMCs. This receptor was taken from a woman younger than 30 in good health and CMV-seropositive. This sequence uses TRBV11-3 and TRBJ2-5; TRBD2 is a possible D gene, resting on 5 matching bases. The nucleotides are TGTGCCAGCAGCTTAGAAGGCGGAGGTGGGACCCAGTACTTC. Its protein product is CASSLEGGGGTQYF.